The present T cell receptor (beta chain) was sequenced within a study of blood T cell repertoires in COVID-19 (dated by TCRdb to 2020 to 2021). For context, the study as a whole: The collaborator samples originated in the United States, Italy and Spain and spanned the acute and convalescent phases of COVID-19. The repertoires were made available in a free public database intended to serve as a resource for research on the immune response to SARS-CoV-2. Samples were obtained from the ongoing ImmuneRACE study (first 160 participants) and from some 1,200 subjects provided by 6 global collaborators. The prospective study material was composed of cDNA or gDNA derived from T cells, B-cell-depleted T cells, or PBMCs. HLA class I and class II types, where available, came from metadata supplied by the sample provider rather than from assay-based typing. Nearly every sample came with metadata listing a de-identified subject ID, COVID-19 status, age in years and sex. The dataset comprised deeply sampled blood TCRbeta repertoires from subjects exposed to, actively infected with, or recovered from COVID-19. Study-level results and caveats: The amount of clinical and demographic metadata varied by source and participant and was provided uncurated.

The immunoSEQ Assay, a bias-controlled multiplex PCR, was used to amplify TCRbeta CDR3 regions from genomic DNA. As for how the authors treated the data: Nucleated cell counts per sample were estimated from amplification of reference gene primers within the assay. To quantify the absolute abundance of each unique TCRbeta CDR3 rearrangement, sequence reads were collapsed and filtered. For each sample, productive Simpson clonality was calculated by taking the square root of Simpson's diversity index across productive rearrangements. In TCRdb, the immuneACCESS table is reduced to in-frame sequences with V and J assigned. These tables do not hold every clone; where another copy was compared, an unresolved V gene accounts for under half, and the others remain unexplained. D and trimming come from the DNA, and the V and J calls and clone size come from that table. The sample has tens of thousands of clones on record, about 85% of them singletons. The ten largest clones add up to 16% of the sample.

Notes on this clone: What this receptor recognizes is not known. No quality values exist for individual bases; no much larger clone is one base distant.

Each collaborating institution followed its own protocols to collect whole blood in K2EDTA tubes. For TCRbeta analysis, collaborators shipped samples in one of three forms: frozen whole blood, isolated PBMCs, or DNA extracted from either of those sample types. Unmatched junction bases come to 9, with V trimmed by 5 bases and J by 2 bases. Inclusive of the bounding cysteine and phenylalanine, the CDR3 is 15 residues long. Only the CDR3 DNA is retained, 45 bases long and in frame from the first base. The germline V gene yields SGHNT for CDR1 and YENEEA for CDR2. The sequence was collected from a human donor in a cohort sampled during active COVID-19. Recombination connected TRBV11-3 to TRBJ2-7, with 7 central nucleotides matching TRBD1. Sequencing input: peripheral blood. The CDR3 loop reads CASSPAGGITYEQYF. The nucleotides read TGTGCCAGCAGCCCTGCAGGGGGAATTACCTACGAGCAGTACTTC.